This T cell receptor beta chain originates from a study of T cell responses to AZD1222 COVID-19 vaccine. Measured with immunoSEQ multiplex PCR; TCRdb has only the in-frame clones, and not every one. The data show around 150,000 clones, with approximately 90% seen just once and 3% to 4% held by the top ten. Notes on the study in general: Baseline seropositivity characterized only six AZD1222 recipients. Sampling that yielded the repertoires occurred only after the peak T cell response. Elevations in Spike-specific TCR breadth and depth followed administration of two AZD1222 doses.

About this clone itself: The antigen is not known.

This TCR was sampled from an adult in good health. Sequenced material: peripheral blood, taken on day 0 of MenACWY control vaccination.

CDR3 sequence reads: CASSALWGREQYF. The CDR3 DNA is TGTGCCAGCAGTGCTCTATGGGGGAGGGAGCAGTACTTC. The rearrangement joins TRBV2 to TRBJ2-7; D perhaps matches TRBD2 (6 bases). V dropped 4 bases and J dropped 7 bases, with 14 bases sitting between them. This CDR3 has 13 residues. Germline V gene lookup returns CDR1 SNHLY and CDR2 FYNNEI.